The next 4 T cell receptor beta chains were all read from a single sample in a study of cytomegalovirus exposure and HLA in healthy donors. It was with 60 Vbeta and 13 Jbeta primers that the PCR ran. The protocol was immunoSEQ multiplex PCR, while the TCRdb copy is restricted to in-frame clones and leaves out a portion. The data contain 150,000 to 200,000 clones, about 80% of them seen just once; the ten biggest clones take up approximately 1.2%. Source material: PBMCs. Receptor source: a man aged 30-40 years in good health and CMV-seronegative.

The chain employs TRBV6-6 and TRBJ2-5; 8 bases align to TRBD1. There are 15 residues in the CDR3. Germline V gene data show CDR1 as MNHNY and CDR2 as SVGAGI (reference sequence). V lost 2 bases and J lost 5; bases outside the gene matches: 7. The CDR3 DNA is TGTGCCAGCAGTTACCCGGCAGGGGGCGTTGAGACCCAGTACTTC. Residues: CASSYPAGGVETQYF.

The V gene is TRBV30, the J gene TRBJ1-1; a weak D match, TRBD1 (5 bases). Trimming cost V 1 base and J 0 bases, with 6 bases left between them. The CDR3 is 13 amino acids. Germline assignment: CDR1 GTSNPN and CDR2 SVGIG (reference sequence). In nucleotides, the CDR3 is TGTGCCTGGAGTGGACAGCTGAACACTGAAGCTTTCTTT. As protein: CAWSGQLNTEAFF.

The J gene is TRBJ2-5, the V gene TRBV27; D may be TRBD2 (5 bases). Germline-derived CDR1 and CDR2 are MNHEY and SMNVEV (reference sequence). Trimming removed 3 bases from V and 1 base from J, with 12 bases in between. The CDR3 runs 15 residues. DNA for the CDR3: TGTGCCAGCAGTTTTTATCCTAGCCCCCAAGAGACCCAGTACTTC. This codes for CASSFYPSPQETQYF.

V usage is TRBV28 and J usage is TRBJ2-7; D perhaps matches TRBD2 (6 bases). The CDR3 spans 13 residues. Germline CDR1 reads MDHEN; CDR2 reads SYDVKM. V was trimmed by 6 bases and J by 3 bases, leaving 12 bases between them. This CDR3 reads CASSGRVVYEQYF. DNA for the CDR3: TGTGCCAGCAGCGGGAGAGTCGTCTACGAGCAGTACTTC.